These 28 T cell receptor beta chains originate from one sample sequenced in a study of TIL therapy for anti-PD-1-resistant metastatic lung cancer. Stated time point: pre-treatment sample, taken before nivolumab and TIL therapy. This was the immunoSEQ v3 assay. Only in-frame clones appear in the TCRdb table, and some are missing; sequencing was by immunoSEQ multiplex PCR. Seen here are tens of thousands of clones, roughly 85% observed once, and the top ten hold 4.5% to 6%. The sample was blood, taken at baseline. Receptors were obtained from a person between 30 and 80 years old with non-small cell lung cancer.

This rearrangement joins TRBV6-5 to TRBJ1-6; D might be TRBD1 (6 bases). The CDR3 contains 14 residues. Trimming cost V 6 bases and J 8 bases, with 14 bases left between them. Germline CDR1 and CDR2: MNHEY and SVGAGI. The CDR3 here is CASRPGAGDSPLHF. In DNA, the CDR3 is TGTGCCAGCAGGCCAGGGGCTGGGGATTCACCCCTCCACTTT.

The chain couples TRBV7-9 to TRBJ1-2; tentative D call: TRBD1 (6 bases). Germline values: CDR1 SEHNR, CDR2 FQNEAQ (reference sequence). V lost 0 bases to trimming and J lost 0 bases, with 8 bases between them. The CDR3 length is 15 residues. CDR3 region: CASSLAGAANYGYTF. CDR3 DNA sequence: TGTGCCAGCAGCTTAGCGGGGGCGGCTAACTATGGCTACACCTTC.

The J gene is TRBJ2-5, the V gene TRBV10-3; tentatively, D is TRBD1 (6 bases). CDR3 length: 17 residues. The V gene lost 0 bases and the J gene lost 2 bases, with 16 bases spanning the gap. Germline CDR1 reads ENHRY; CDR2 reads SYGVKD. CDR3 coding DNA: TGTGCCATCAGTGAGTCGAGACAGGCGATAGGGCAAGAGACCCAGTACTTC. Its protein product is CAISESRQAIGQETQYF.

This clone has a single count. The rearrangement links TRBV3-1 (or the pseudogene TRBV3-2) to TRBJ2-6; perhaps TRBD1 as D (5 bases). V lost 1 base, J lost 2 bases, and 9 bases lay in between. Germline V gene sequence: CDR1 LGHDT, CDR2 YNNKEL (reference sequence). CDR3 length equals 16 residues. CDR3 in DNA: TGTGCCAGCAGCCAAGGGTTGACAGCTGGGGCCAACGTCCTGACTTTC. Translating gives CASSQGLTAGANVLTF.

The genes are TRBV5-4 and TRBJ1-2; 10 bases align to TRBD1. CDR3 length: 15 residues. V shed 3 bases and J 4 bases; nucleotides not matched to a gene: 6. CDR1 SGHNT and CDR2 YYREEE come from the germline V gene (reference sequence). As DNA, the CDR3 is TGTGCCAGCAGCTCACCGGGACAGGGGCCCTATGGCTACACCTTC. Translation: CASSSPGQGPYGYTF.

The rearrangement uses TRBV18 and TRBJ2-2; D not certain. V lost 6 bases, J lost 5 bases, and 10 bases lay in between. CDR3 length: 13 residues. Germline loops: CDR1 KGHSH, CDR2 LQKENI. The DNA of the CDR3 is TGTGCCAGCTCTCCCGATCGTACCGGGGAGCTGTTTTTT. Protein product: CASSPDRTGELFF.

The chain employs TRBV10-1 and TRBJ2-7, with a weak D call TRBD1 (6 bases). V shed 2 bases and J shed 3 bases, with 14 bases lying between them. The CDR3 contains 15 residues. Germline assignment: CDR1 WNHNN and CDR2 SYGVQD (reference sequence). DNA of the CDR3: TGCGCCAGCAGTGAGCATTCAGGGGAAGGCTACGAGCAGTACTTC. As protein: CASSEHSGEGYEQYF.

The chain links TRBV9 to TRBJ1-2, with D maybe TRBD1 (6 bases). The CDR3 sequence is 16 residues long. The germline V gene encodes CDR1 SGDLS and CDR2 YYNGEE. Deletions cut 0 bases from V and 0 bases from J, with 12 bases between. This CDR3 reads CASSVGGTTTNYGYTF. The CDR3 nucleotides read TGTGCCAGCAGCGTAGGAGGGACAACAACTAACTATGGCTACACCTTC.

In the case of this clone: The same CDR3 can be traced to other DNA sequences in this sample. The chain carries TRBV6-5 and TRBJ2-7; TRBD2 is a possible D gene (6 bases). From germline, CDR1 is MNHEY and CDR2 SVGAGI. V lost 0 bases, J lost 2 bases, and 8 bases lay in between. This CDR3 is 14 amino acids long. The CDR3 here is CASSYSEGTYEQYF. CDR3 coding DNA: TGTGCCAGCAGTTACTCGGAGGGAACCTACGAGCAGTACTTC.

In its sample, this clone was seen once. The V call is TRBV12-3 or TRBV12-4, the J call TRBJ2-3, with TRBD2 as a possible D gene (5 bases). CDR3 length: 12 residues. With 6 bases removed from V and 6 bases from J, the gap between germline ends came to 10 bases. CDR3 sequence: CASRPTGDTQYF. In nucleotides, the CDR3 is TGTGCCAGCAGACCCACGGGGGATACGCAGTATTTT.

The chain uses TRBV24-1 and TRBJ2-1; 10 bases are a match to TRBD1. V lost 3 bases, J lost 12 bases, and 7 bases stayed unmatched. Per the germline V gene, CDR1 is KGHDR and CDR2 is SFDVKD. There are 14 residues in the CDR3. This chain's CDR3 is CATSDTGTGVRQFF. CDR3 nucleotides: TGTGCCACCAGTGATACCGGGACAGGGGTCCGGCAGTTCTTC.

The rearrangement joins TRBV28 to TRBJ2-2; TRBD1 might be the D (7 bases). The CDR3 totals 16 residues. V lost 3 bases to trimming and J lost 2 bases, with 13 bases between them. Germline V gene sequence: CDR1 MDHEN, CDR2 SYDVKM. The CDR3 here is CASSLVRDSNTGELFF. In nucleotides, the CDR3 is TGTGCCAGCAGTTTGGTGCGGGACAGTAACACCGGGGAGCTGTTTTTT.

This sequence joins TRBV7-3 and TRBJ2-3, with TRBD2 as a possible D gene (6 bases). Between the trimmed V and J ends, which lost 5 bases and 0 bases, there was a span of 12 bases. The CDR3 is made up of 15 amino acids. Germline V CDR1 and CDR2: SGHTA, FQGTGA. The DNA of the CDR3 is TGTGCCAGCAGCCCAGGCGGGGCTAGCACAGATACGCAGTATTTT. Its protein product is CASSPGGASTDTQYF.

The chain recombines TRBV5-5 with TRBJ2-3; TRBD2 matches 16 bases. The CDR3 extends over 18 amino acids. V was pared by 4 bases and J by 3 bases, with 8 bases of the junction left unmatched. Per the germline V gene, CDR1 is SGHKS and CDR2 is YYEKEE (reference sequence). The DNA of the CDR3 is TGTGCCAGCAGCCCCCCTGGGACTAGCGGGGGGGCAACAGATACGCAGTATTTT. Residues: CASSPPGTSGGATDTQYF.

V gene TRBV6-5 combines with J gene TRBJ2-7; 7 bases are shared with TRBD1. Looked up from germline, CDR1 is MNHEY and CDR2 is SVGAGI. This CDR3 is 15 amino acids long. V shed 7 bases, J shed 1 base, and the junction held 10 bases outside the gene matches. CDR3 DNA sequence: TGTGCCAGCATTCCCGGACAGGCGAAATCCTACGAGCAGTACTTC. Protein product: CASIPGQAKSYEQYF.

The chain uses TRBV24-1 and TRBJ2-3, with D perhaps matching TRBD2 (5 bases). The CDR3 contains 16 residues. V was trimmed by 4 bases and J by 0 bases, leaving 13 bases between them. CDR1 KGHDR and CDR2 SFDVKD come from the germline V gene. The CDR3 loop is CATSDSTRTSTDTQYF. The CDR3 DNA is TGTGCCACCAGTGACTCCACCAGGACTAGCACAGATACGCAGTATTTT.

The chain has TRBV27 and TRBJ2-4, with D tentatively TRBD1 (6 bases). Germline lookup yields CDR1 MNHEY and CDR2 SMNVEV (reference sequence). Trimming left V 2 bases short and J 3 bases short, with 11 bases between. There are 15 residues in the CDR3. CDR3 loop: CASSLTGKVKNIQYF. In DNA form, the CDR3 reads TGTGCCAGCAGTTTAACAGGGAAAGTCAAAAACATTCAGTACTTC.

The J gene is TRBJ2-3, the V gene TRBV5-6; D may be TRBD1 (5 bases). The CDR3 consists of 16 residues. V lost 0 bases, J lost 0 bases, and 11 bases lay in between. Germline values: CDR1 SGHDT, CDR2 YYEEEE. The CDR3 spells CASSLELAGSTDTQYF. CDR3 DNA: TGTGCCAGCAGCTTGGAGCTGGCAGGGAGCACAGATACGCAGTATTTT. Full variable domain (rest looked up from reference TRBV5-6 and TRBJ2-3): DAGVTQSPTHLIKTRGQQVTLRCSPKSGHDTVSWYQQALGQGPQFIFQYYEEEERQRGNFPDRFSGHQFPNYSSELNVNALLLGDSALYLCASSLELAGSTDTQYFGPGTRLTVL.

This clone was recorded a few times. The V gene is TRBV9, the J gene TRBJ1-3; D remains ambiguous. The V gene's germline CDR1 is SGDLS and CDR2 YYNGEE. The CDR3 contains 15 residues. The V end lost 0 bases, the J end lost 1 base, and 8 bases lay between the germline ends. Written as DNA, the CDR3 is TGTGCCAGCAGCGTAGCTGGGAGTTCTGGAAACACCATATATTTT. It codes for CASSVAGSSGNTIYF.

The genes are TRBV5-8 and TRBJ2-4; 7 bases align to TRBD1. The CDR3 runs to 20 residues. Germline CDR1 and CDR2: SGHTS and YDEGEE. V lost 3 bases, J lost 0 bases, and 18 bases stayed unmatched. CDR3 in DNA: TGTGCCAGCAGCTCGCCGGGGACAGTCTACAGTATCCTAGCCAAAAACATTCAGTACTTC. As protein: CASSSPGTVYSILAKNIQYF.

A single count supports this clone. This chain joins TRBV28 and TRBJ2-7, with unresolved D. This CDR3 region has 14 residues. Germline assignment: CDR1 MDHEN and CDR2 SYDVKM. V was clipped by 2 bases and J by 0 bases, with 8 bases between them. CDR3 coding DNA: TGTGCCAGCAGTTTACAGACCAGCTCCTACGAGCAGTACTTC. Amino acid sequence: CASSLQTSSYEQYF.

The CDR3 sequence: CASSRSTDTQYF. The CDR3 DNA reads TGTGCCAGCAGTCGGTCCACAGATACGCAGTATTTT. The chain employs TRBV4-2 and TRBJ2-3, with no clear D. Germline CDR1 and CDR2: LGHNA and YNFKEQ. V lost 6 bases and J lost 2, with 6 bases in between. The CDR3 is made up of 12 amino acids.

The CDR3 DNA sequence: TGTGCCAGCAGTTACTTCAGGAGAGGTAATGAGCAGTTCTTC. This encodes CASSYFRRGNEQFF. The rearrangement uses TRBV6-5 and TRBJ2-1; no reliable D call. The germline V gene has CDR1 MNHEY and CDR2 SVGAGI. The V end was cut by 1 base, the J end by 7 bases, with 11 bases between. The CDR3 extends over 14 amino acids.

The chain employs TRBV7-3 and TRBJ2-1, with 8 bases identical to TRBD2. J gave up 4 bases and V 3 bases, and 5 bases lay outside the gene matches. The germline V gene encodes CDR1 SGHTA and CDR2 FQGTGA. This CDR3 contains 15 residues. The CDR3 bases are TGTGCCAGCAGCTTGCTCGGGACTAGTTACAATGAGCAGTTCTTC. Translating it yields CASSLLGTSYNEQFF.

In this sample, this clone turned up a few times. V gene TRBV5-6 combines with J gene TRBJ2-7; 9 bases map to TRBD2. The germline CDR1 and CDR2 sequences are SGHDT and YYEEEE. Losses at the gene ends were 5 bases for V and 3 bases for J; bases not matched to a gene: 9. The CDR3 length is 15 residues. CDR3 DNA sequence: TGTGCCAGCAGTGGATGGCGGGGGGGCATCTACGAGCAGTACTTC. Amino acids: CASSGWRGGIYEQYF.

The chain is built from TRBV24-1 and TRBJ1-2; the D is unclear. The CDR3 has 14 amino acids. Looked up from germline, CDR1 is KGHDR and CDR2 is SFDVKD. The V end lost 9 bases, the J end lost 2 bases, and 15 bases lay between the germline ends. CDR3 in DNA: TGTGCCACCCAGGCCGCAATTGGGAACTATGGCTACACCTTC. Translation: CATQAAIGNYGYTF.

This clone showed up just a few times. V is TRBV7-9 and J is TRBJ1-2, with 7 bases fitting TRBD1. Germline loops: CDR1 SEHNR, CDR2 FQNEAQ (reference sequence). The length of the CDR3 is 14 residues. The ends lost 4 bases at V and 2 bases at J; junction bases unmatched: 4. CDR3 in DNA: TGTGCCAGCAGCTCCTCGACAGGGAACTATGGCTACACCTTC. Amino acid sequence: CASSSSTGNYGYTF.

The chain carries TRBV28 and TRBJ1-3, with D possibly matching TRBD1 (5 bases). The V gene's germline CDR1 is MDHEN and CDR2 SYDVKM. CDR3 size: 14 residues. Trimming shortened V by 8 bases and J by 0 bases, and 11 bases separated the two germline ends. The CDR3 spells CASSDSFSGNTIYF. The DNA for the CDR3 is TGTGCCAGCTCCGACAGCTTCTCTGGAAACACCATATATTTT.